This T cell receptor (beta chain) emerged from a study of beta chain features in type 1 diabetes (dated by TCRdb to 2016 to 2019). For the study in its entirety: Patients and healthy donors did not differ in mean age, gender distribution, total cell number or subset yield. The study compared the TCRB repertoires of sorted circulating CD4+ T cell subsets in recently diagnosed type 1 diabetes patients with those in matched healthy donors. Across all samples, some 99 million sorted cells were examined, and cell number per subset correlated strongly with RNA yield. Regulatory and stem cell-like memory subsets were isolated from only 8 patients and about eight healthy donors, whereas naive and central memory subsets came from all 28 donors. Paper-wide results and their limitations: Because cDNA was sequenced instead of genomic DNA, activated cells with high expression could be over-represented, although the groups did not differ in activation or CD3 levels. In all four CD4+ subsets, TCRB CDR3 length was moderately but significantly shorter in type 1 diabetes patients. Only small numbers of individuals were included in the HLA sub-analyses, which left unresolved whether HLA type had any influence on TCRB rearrangement. Naive, central memory and regulatory TCRB repertoires appeared more similar among patients than among healthy donors. Patients with type 1 diabetes made fewer insertions and deleted more nucleotides at VDJ recombination sites, implying thymic rearrangement abnormalities. Shorter templates might be favored by PCR, yet because patient and control samples were amplified and corrected together, any such skew would affect both groups equally.

This clone was picked up many times. Its antigen specificity is not known. Base qualities are missing; no much larger clone stands one base away. This same CDR3 is encoded by further DNA sequences in the sample. CDR1 and CDR2 are read off the germline V gene (reference sequence) as SEHNR and FQNEAQ. The CDR3 holds 11 amino acids from the cysteine to the phenylalanine. This entry keeps only the CDR3 DNA: 33 bases, framed from base 1. V and J are truncated by 2 bases and 6 bases respectively, leaving an intervening sequence of 2 bases. A single peripheral blood draw of 95 to 150 mL on average was collected from each donor into heparinised tubes. A BD FACSAria II and a panel including CD45RO, CCR7, CD25, CD127, CD95 and CD27 were used to sort naive, central memory, regulatory and stem cell-like memory CD4+ T cells. Purity was above 98% for every sorted population. PBMCs were isolated immediately by Lymphoprep density gradient centrifugation and stained directly without culture. So that batch effects would be minimized, each experiment stained and sorted samples in pairs, pairing one healthy donor with one patient.

The entire amount of isolated RNA was reverse transcribed using the High Capacity cDNA Reverse Transcription Kit, so the sequenced TCRB transcripts were expressed ones. Naive, central memory and regulatory T cell samples underwent deep immunoSEQ sequencing, averaging about 3.5 million total reads per sample. Sorted cells were lysed in RLT buffer and RNA was extracted with DNase-treated RNeasy Micro or Mini kits, depending on cell number. To prevent cross-contamination, each cell subset was processed individually, whereas patient and healthy donor samples were processed jointly. TCRB sequences were amplified from cDNA with the immunoSEQ multiplex PCR, producing 87-bp fragments spanning the CDR3 region. Sequencing of the amplicons was done on the Illumina HiSeq platform. Under the source paper's analysis protocol: Synthetic template baselines were used to correct PCR bias computationally, reads within Hamming distance 2 were collapsed, and singletons that could not be merged were discarded. Reads were aligned against IMGT so that V, D and J genes, CDR3 length and insertions or deletions at six rearrangement sites could be assigned. Within each subset, clonotype counts were normalized to the number of sorted cells before true diversity and Gini coefficients were calculated with the tcR R package. Repertoire sharing was quantified using the overlap coefficient calculated on TCRB nucleotide sequences. Out-of-frame TCRB sequences from naive cells were analyzed as a proxy for the pre-selection repertoire. Imported from immuneACCESS, the table was reduced by TCRdb to in-frame sequences with V and J called. These copies leave out some clones; in studies compared against another copy, an unresolved V gene accounts for under half, and the cause of the remainder is not known. D and trimming come from the DNA, and the V and J calls and clone size come from that table. The sample includes fewer than 900,000 clones, with about a sixth observed a single time. The leading ten clones occupy 0.02% to 0.03% of the sample.

The sequenced material came from naive CD4+ T cells from blood. The cell subset or site label of this sample denotes: true naive CD4+ T cells. The sequence links TRBV7-9 to TRBJ2-1; no D segment can be confidently identified. The receptor's source is a woman aged 18-29 years in good health. The CDR3 here reads CASSLFNEQFF. The nucleotide sequence is given as TGTGCCAGCAGCTTATTCAATGAGCAGTTCTTC. Reference TRBV7-9 and TRBJ2-1 genes cover what lies past the CDR3, so the full variable domain is DTGVSQNPRHKITKRGQNVTFRCDPISEHNRLYWYRQTLGQGPEFLTYFQNEAQLEKSRLLSDRFSAERPKGSFSTLEIQRTEQGDSAMYLCASSLFNEQFFGPGTRLTVL.